Shown below are 32 T cell receptor beta chains from a single sample sequenced in a study of cytomegalovirus exposure and HLA in healthy donors. Use of 60 Vbeta and 13 Jbeta primers characterized the PCR. Profiled with immunoSEQ multiplex PCR; TCRdb holds only in-frame clones, not every one. The sample features roughly 70,000 clones, with roughly 2.7% in its top ten. Input material: PBMCs. These receptors came from a man aged 40-49 years in good health and CMV-seronegative.

The chain uses TRBV29-1 and TRBJ2-3; no clear D gene. V lost 0 bases and J 0 bases, leaving 10 bases between the germline ends. The CDR3 has 15 residues. Germline V gene data show CDR1 as SQVTM and CDR2 as ANQGSEA. CDR3 sequence reads: CSVEEFVSSTDTQYF. The CDR3 nucleotides are TGCAGCGTTGAAGAATTTGTTAGCAGCACAGATACGCAGTATTTT.

The chain carries TRBV5-1 and TRBJ2-2; D is uncertain. The germline V gene encodes CDR1 SGHRS and CDR2 YFSETQ. The V end lost 4 bases, the J end lost 4 bases, and 11 bases lay between the germline ends. The CDR3 is 14 residues long. For the CDR3, the DNA is TGCGCCAGCAGCGTTGACACTTCCACCGGGGAGCTGTTTTTT. Translated: CASSVDTSTGELFF.

The chain joins TRBV9 to TRBJ2-7, with TRBD2 as a possible D gene (7 bases). This CDR3 comprises 16 residues. Germline values: CDR1 SGDLS, CDR2 YYNGEE. Between the trimmed V and J ends, which lost 0 bases and 2 bases, there was a span of 15 bases. The CDR3 region has the DNA TGTGCCAGCAGCGTAGGGCCGGGGGGCCTCGCCTACGAGCAGTACTTC. The encoded protein is CASSVGPGGLAYEQYF.

V usage is TRBV2 and J usage is TRBJ2-7; 8 bases map to TRBD1. V shed 7 bases, J shed 3 bases, and the junction held 5 bases outside the gene matches. The CDR3 extends over 13 amino acids. Germline CDR1 SNHLY, CDR2 FYNNEI. The CDR3 nucleotides read TGTGCCAGCAATGAGGACAGGGACTACGAGCAGTACTTC. Translating gives CASNEDRDYEQYF.

This chain uses TRBV5-1 with TRBJ2-2, with D possibly TRBD1 on 6 matching bases. Germline V lookup: CDR1 SGHRS, CDR2 YFSETQ. This CDR3 spans 16 amino acids. Trimming cost V 2 bases and J 0 bases, with 11 bases left between them. CDR3 sequence reads: CASSFGRGANTGELFF. CDR3 bases: TGCGCCAGCAGCTTCGGCAGGGGCGCGAACACCGGGGAGCTGTTTTTT.

This rearrangement joins TRBV7-8 to TRBJ2-1; tentatively, D is TRBD2 (5 bases). The CDR3 runs to 16 residues. Germline loops: CDR1 SGHVS, CDR2 FQNEAQ. V lost 5 bases and J 6 bases, leaving 20 bases between the germline ends. The CDR3 protein is CASSQSGSGFPNEQFF. Here the CDR3 DNA reads TGTGCCAGCAGCCAAAGCGGTTCGGGTTTCCCCAATGAGCAGTTCTTC.

This rearrangement joins TRBV10-2 to TRBJ2-3; 7 bases map to TRBD2. The CDR3 contains 15 residues. In germline, CDR1 is WSHSY, CDR2 SAAADI. V was clipped by 3 bases and J by 4 bases; unmatched bases: 7. This CDR3 reads CASSERGVVADTQYF. CDR3 in DNA: TGCGCCAGCAGTGAACGGGGGGTTGTGGCAGATACGCAGTATTTT.

The CDR3 here is CASSDSPQGGEAFF. CDR3 DNA: TGTGCCAGCAGTGACTCGCCCCAGGGGGGTGAAGCTTTCTTT. V gene TRBV6-4 combines with J gene TRBJ1-1; the match to TRBD1 covers 7 bases. CDR1 is MRHNA and CDR2 is SNTAGT in the germline V gene. The CDR3 contains 14 residues. The V segment lost 0 bases and the J segment 7 bases; nucleotides outside the gene matches: 5.

The chain combines TRBV28 with TRBJ1-5; the D gene is possibly TRBD1 (5 bases). V lost 5 bases and J lost 7, with 21 bases in between. Per the germline V gene, CDR1 is MDHEN and CDR2 is SYDVKM. The CDR3 totals 16 residues. Here the CDR3 reads CASSPYRGQGGQPQHF. As DNA, the CDR3 is TGTGCCAGCAGTCCTTACCGTGGGCAGGGTGGGCAGCCCCAGCATTTT.

The genes are TRBV7-8 and TRBJ1-4; D is perhaps TRBD1 (6 bases). Germline CDR1 reads SGHVS; CDR2 reads FQNEAQ. CDR3 length equals 14 residues. The germline V and J ends were trimmed by 2 bases and 5 bases, with 9 bases remaining between them. The CDR3 DNA is TGTGCCAGCAGCTTAAACAGGGTCAATGAAAAACTGTTTTTT. It encodes CASSLNRVNEKLFF.

The chain joins TRBV7-9 to TRBJ1-1; 7 positions match TRBD1. Germline V gene lookup returns CDR1 SEHNR and CDR2 FQNEAQ (reference sequence). The length of the CDR3 is 13 residues. Unmatched junction bases numbered 2, after V lost 1 base and J lost 6 bases. The CDR3 DNA sequence: TGTGCCAGCAGCTTAGTGGACAGGCCTGAAGCTTTCTTT. This codes for CASSLVDRPEAFF.

This sequence joins TRBV2 and TRBJ2-5; a possible D gene is TRBD2 (6 bases). This CDR3 comprises 14 residues. V was pared by 1 base and J by 6 bases, with 12 bases between. Germline CDR1 SNHLY, CDR2 FYNNEI. The DNA for the CDR3 is TGTGCCAGCAGTGAAGGGCGGGGCCAGCAGACCCAGTACTTC. Its translation is CASSEGRGQQTQYF.

This rearrangement joins TRBV29-1 to TRBJ2-7; D might be TRBD2 (5 bases). Trimming pared 6 bases from V and 0 bases from J, leaving 15 bases between. The CDR3 runs to 14 residues. Germline V gene sequence: CDR1 SQVTM, CDR2 ANQGSEA. The CDR3 loop reads CSVLPDWSSYEQYF. The CDR3 DNA reads as TGCAGCGTACTACCGGACTGGAGCTCCTACGAGCAGTACTTC.

The chain uses TRBV28 and TRBJ1-5; 7 positions match TRBD1. In germline, CDR1 is MDHEN, CDR2 SYDVKM. V dropped 4 bases and J dropped 2; count of bases not matched to a gene: 5. This CDR3 is built from 15 residues. For the CDR3, the DNA is TGTGCCAGCAGTTCTTTGGACAGGCGCAATCAGCCCCAGCATTTT. Its translation is CASSSLDRRNQPQHF.

The J gene is TRBJ2-3, the V gene TRBV6-4, with 9 bases matching TRBD2. V shed 2 bases, J shed 1 base, and the junction held 4 bases outside the gene matches. CDR3 length: 16 residues. Germline CDR1 and CDR2: MRHNA and SNTAGT. The chain's CDR3 is CASSDHGGGGTDTQYF. The DNA for the CDR3 is TGTGCCAGCAGTGACCACGGCGGGGGGGGCACAGATACGCAGTATTTT.

V usage is TRBV2 and J usage is TRBJ2-2; TRBD1 agrees at 10 bases. The CDR3 loop spans 15 amino acids. Germline V lookup: CDR1 SNHLY, CDR2 FYNNEI. Unmatched junction bases numbered 5, after V lost 5 bases and J lost 5 bases. The CDR3 DNA reads as TGTGCCAGCAGTACCGGGACAGGGGAAACCGGGGAGCTGTTTTTT. Residues: CASSTGTGETGELFF. The full variable domain, rest sourced from reference TRBV2 and TRBJ2-2, is EPEVTQTPSHQVTQMGQEVILRCVPISNHLYFYWYRQILGQKVEFLVSFYNNEISEKSEIFDDQFSVERPDGSNFTLKIRSTKLEDSAMYFCASSTGTGETGELFFGEGSRLTVL.

The rearrangement uses TRBV7-9 and TRBJ1-4; D remains unclear. CDR3 length equals 13 residues. Germline lookup yields CDR1 SEHNR and CDR2 FQNEAQ (reference sequence). Trimming stripped 2 bases from V and 5 bases from J, with 6 bases between. The CDR3 region is CASSLPENEKLFF. The CDR3 DNA sequence: TGTGCCAGCAGCTTACCCGAGAATGAAAAACTGTTTTTT.

This chain connects TRBV5-1 to TRBJ2-7, with TRBD1 as a possible D gene (6 bases). CDR3 size: 14 residues. Trimming pared 0 bases from V and 6 bases from J, leaving 13 bases between. Germline values: CDR1 SGHRS, CDR2 YFSETQ. The CDR3, as DNA: TGCGCCAGCAGCTTGGAGTCAGGGGTTGGCGAGCAGTACTTC. This encodes CASSLESGVGEQYF.

This chain connects TRBV10-3 to TRBJ2-7; 12 bases are a match to TRBD1. V was pared by 10 bases and J by 5 bases, with 3 bases of the junction left unmatched. The germline CDR1 and CDR2 sequences are ENHRY and SYGVKD. The CDR3 is 12 residues long. CDR3 amino acids: CATGTGGNEQYF. Here the CDR3 DNA reads TGTGCCACCGGGACAGGGGGCAACGAGCAGTACTTC.

The V call is TRBV5-3, the J call TRBJ1-5, with 7 bases lining up with TRBD1. TRBV5-3 is treated as an ORF (open reading frame) with a function not yet certain. With V trimmed by 3 bases and J by 5 bases, 5 bases remained unmatched. This CDR3 is built from 14 residues. CDR3 nucleotides: TGTGCCAGAAGCTCCGGGACAGATGATCAGCCCCAGCATTTT. Its translation: CARSSGTDDQPQHF.

J is TRBJ1-1 and V is TRBV6-1; D may be TRBD1 (6 bases). Trimming stripped 1 base from V and 1 base from J, with 7 bases between. Germline V gene lookup returns CDR1 MNHNS and CDR2 SASEGT. This CDR3 spans 14 amino acids. The chain's CDR3 is CASSEGQENTEAFF. DNA of the CDR3: TGTGCCAGCAGTGAAGGACAGGAGAACACTGAAGCTTTCTTT.

CDR3 in amino acids: CASSTPGSTYNYGYTF. DNA for the CDR3: TGTGCCAGCAGCACCCCAGGATCTACCTATAACTATGGCTACACCTTC. J is TRBJ1-2 and V is TRBV7-2; no clear D gene. Germline CDR1 SGHTA, CDR2 FQGNSA. The ends were cut back, 5 bases at V and 1 base at J, with 17 bases in the middle. This CDR3 has 16 amino acids.

The chain employs TRBV6-5 and TRBJ2-5; 9 positions match TRBD2. V trimming: 5 bases; J trimming: 2 bases; junction bases outside the gene matches: 6. CDR1 is MNHEY and CDR2 is SVGAGI in the germline V gene. The CDR3 contains 15 residues. In DNA, the CDR3 is TGTGCCAGCAGTGCGGGGGGGCCGAATCAAGAGACCCAGTACTTC. Encoded protein: CASSAGGPNQETQYF.

V usage is TRBV18 and J usage is TRBJ1-1; perhaps TRBD1 as D (5 bases). The CDR3 consists of 16 residues. The V gene lost 0 bases and the J gene lost 5 bases, with 16 bases spanning the gap. The germline CDR1 and CDR2 sequences are KGHSH and LQKENI. CDR3 bases: TGTGCCAGCTCACCACCGTTTGGTCCGGGGGGGACTGAAGCTTTCTTT. Protein sequence: CASSPPFGPGGTEAFF.

The chain couples TRBV25-1 to TRBJ2-1; TRBD2 matches at 13 bases. V lost 7 bases and J lost 3; bases outside the gene matches: 3. The germline V gene has CDR1 MGHDK and CDR2 SYGVNS. The CDR3 length is 15 residues. The CDR3 DNA is TGTGCCAGCACGACTAGCGGGGGGCTCTACAATGAGCAGTTCTTC. It yields the protein CASTTSGGLYNEQFF.

The chain recombines TRBV18 with TRBJ2-7; 8 nucleotides align to TRBD1. The CDR3 runs to 14 residues. V lost 4 bases, J lost 0 bases, and 2 bases stayed unmatched. CDR1 and CDR2 from the germline V gene are KGHSH and LQKENI. The CDR3 loop reads CASSQGQVSYEQYF. As DNA, the CDR3 is TGTGCCAGCTCACAGGGACAGGTCTCCTACGAGCAGTACTTC. Looking up the rest from reference TRBV18 and TRBJ2-7 gives the full variable domain: NAGVMQNPRHLVRRRGQEARLRCSPMKGHSHVYWYRQLPEEGLKFMVYLQKENIIDESGMPKERFSAEFPKEGPSILRIQQVVRGDSAAYFCASSQGQVSYEQYFGPGTRLTVT.

The chain links TRBV9 to TRBJ1-1; D gene ambiguous. CDR3 length: 13 amino acids. Trimming removed 4 bases from V and 1 base from J, with 8 bases in between. Looked up from germline, CDR1 is SGDLS and CDR2 is YYNGEE. The DNA for the CDR3 is TGTGCCAGCAGCCGTCGAGCGAACACTGAAGCTTTCTTT. Encoded protein: CASSRRANTEAFF. Supplemented by reference TRBV9 and TRBJ1-1, the full variable domain reads DSGVTQTPKHLITATGQRVTLRCSPRSGDLSVYWYQQSLDQGLQFLIQYYNGEERAKGNILERFSAQQFPDLHSELNLSSLELGDSALYFCASSRRANTEAFFGQGTRLTVV.

This chain joins TRBV11-2 and TRBJ1-1, with TRBD1 as a possible D gene (5 bases). Germline CDR1 SGHAT, CDR2 FQNNGV. Trimming took off 11 bases at V and 1 base at J, with 11 bases between the two ends. This CDR3 is built from 12 residues. The CDR3 protein is CACGGWNTEAFF. CDR3 nucleotides: TGTGCCTGTGGGGGGTGGAACACTGAAGCTTTCTTT.

The CDR3, as DNA: TGTGCCATCAGAGACAGGGAGAGTTCCTATGGCTACACCTTC. Protein: CAIRDRESSYGYTF. The chain recombines TRBV10-3 with TRBJ1-2; TRBD1 aligns across 7 bases. The trim removed 6 bases at V and 4 bases at J, leaving 8 bases unmatched. Germline CDR1 is ENHRY and CDR2 is SYGVKD. The length of the CDR3 is 14 residues.

DNA of the CDR3: TGCGCCAGCAGACGCGACAGGGGCTCGTACGAGCAGTACTTC. It translates to CASRRDRGSYEQYF. The genes are TRBV4-1 and TRBJ2-7; TRBD1 agrees at 8 bases. This CDR3 has 14 amino acids. J lost 4 bases, V lost 6 bases, and 8 bases had no gene match. Germline V gene sequence: CDR1 MGHRA, CDR2 YSYEKL.

The V gene is TRBV5-4, the J gene TRBJ2-7; possible D gene TRBD2, 6 bases. V lost 0 bases and J 6 bases, leaving 19 bases between the germline ends. The CDR3 consists of 16 residues. Germline-derived CDR1 and CDR2 are SGHNT and YYREEE (reference sequence). The chain's CDR3 is CASSLGGLPRGGEQYF. The CDR3, as DNA: TGTGCCAGCAGCTTGGGTGGACTCCCGCGGGGTGGCGAGCAGTACTTC.

V usage is TRBV6-1 and J usage is TRBJ2-1, with 7 positions matching TRBD2. CDR3 length: 15 residues. Germline-derived CDR1 and CDR2 are MNHNS and SASEGT. V lost 6 bases to trimming and J lost 4 bases; unmatched junction nucleotides: 9. The DNA for the CDR3 is TGTGCCAGCAGGTCCTTGACTAGCAGTTACAATGAGCAGTTCTTC. Translation gives CASRSLTSSYNEQFF.